This entry lists 14 T cell receptor beta chains sequenced from one sample in a study of T cell responses to AZD1222 COVID-19 vaccine. Sequencing used immunoSEQ multiplex PCR; TCRdb keeps in-frame clones, though not all of them. The sample carries approximately 140,000 clones, just over 90% recorded once. Sequences were derived from peripheral blood, sampled on day 0 of MenACWY control vaccination. The receptors were sampled from an adult in good health.

The chain uses TRBV10-3 and TRBJ1-6; D is possibly TRBD1 (6 bases). The CDR3 sequence is 15 residues long. V lost 0 bases and J lost 6, with 9 bases in between. CDR1 is ENHRY, CDR2 SYGVKD, per germline. The CDR3 DNA reads as TGTGCCATCAGTGAGTCGACAGGTGTTAATTCACCCCTCCACTTT. This encodes CAISESTGVNSPLHF.

V and J are TRBV7-9 and TRBJ1-5; D may be TRBD1 (6 bases). V lost 4 bases and J 4 bases, leaving 11 bases between the germline ends. The germline CDR1 and CDR2 sequences are SEHNR and FQNEAQ (reference sequence). The CDR3 totals 14 residues. CDR3 protein: CASSSQGWNQPQHF. For the CDR3, the DNA is TGTGCCAGCAGCTCACAGGGTTGGAATCAGCCCCAGCATTTT.

The CDR3, as DNA: TGTGCCAGCAGCCAAGTGGGCCGGGAAGCTTTCTTT. Its protein is CASSQVGREAFF. This chain links TRBV3-1 (or the pseudogene TRBV3-2) with TRBJ1-1, with D uncertain. Trimming pared 1 base from V and 8 bases from J, leaving 8 bases between. Per the germline V gene, CDR1 is LGHDT and CDR2 is YNNKEL (reference sequence). The CDR3 has 12 amino acids.

The chain joins TRBV29-1 to TRBJ1-2; D ambiguous. Trimming cost V 2 bases and J 4 bases, with 8 bases left between them. The CDR3 loop spans 12 amino acids. Per the germline V gene, CDR1 is SQVTM and CDR2 is ANQGSEA. The CDR3 spells CSVETGSYGYTF. CDR3 nucleotides: TGCAGCGTTGAAACTGGGAGCTATGGCTACACCTTC.

The chain recombines TRBV27 with TRBJ1-2; tentatively, D is TRBD1 (5 bases). CDR1 and CDR2 from the germline V gene are MNHEY and SMNVEV (reference sequence). V gave up 5 bases and J gave up 6 bases, with 19 bases separating them. This CDR3 is 15 amino acids long. CDR3 in amino acids: CASSSRGRATDGYTF. Here the CDR3 DNA reads TGTGCCAGCAGTAGCCGTGGCAGGGCCACCGATGGCTACACCTTC.

The genes are TRBV7-8 and TRBJ2-1; TRBD2 matches 9 bases. The CDR3 is 14 residues long. The V and J ends lost 5 bases and 5 bases, in that order; junction bases with no gene match: 4. CDR1 and CDR2 from the germline V gene are SGHVS and FQNEAQ. This chain's CDR3 is CASSTRTSDNEQFF. DNA of the CDR3: TGTGCCAGCAGCACGCGGACTAGCGACAATGAGCAGTTCTTC.

The chain employs TRBV19 and TRBJ1-1, with D hard to call. V was pared by 6 bases and J by 1 base, with 9 bases between. The germline CDR1 and CDR2 sequences are LNHDA and SQIVND (reference sequence). CDR3 length: 13 residues. In DNA, the CDR3 is TGTGCCAGTAGCCAGACACCGAACACTGAAGCTTTCTTT. As protein: CASSQTPNTEAFF.

The chain employs TRBV27 and TRBJ1-6; 9 positions match TRBD1. The CDR3 extends over 17 amino acids. CDR1 MNHEY and CDR2 SMNVEV come from the germline V gene (reference sequence). V lost 4 bases, J lost 9 bases, and 13 bases stayed unmatched. The DNA of the CDR3 is TGTGCCAGCAGTTCCTTATCCGGGACAGGGAGGGGTTCACCCCTCCACTTT. It codes for CASSSLSGTGRGSPLHF.

The J gene is TRBJ1-2, the V gene TRBV28; D might be TRBD1 (6 bases). Germline CDR1 MDHEN, CDR2 SYDVKM. V lost 2 bases to trimming and J lost 8 bases, with 12 bases between them. The CDR3 has 13 amino acids. Here the CDR3 DNA reads TGTGCCAGCAGTTTAGGGGGGCTTGGCGGCTACACCTTC. Translation: CASSLGGLGGYTF.

This chain joins TRBV10-3 and TRBJ1-6; D unresolved. From germline, CDR1 is ENHRY and CDR2 SYGVKD. V shed 6 bases and J shed 9 bases, with 12 bases lying between them. The CDR3 contains 13 residues. The CDR3 spells CAIRTDVSSPLHF. In nucleotides, the CDR3 is TGTGCCATCAGGACGGACGTCAGTTCACCCCTCCACTTT.

The CDR3 bases are TGTGCCAGCAGCCTCCGGGAAGGAGCGGTCACTGAAGCTTTCTTT. Translating it yields CASSLREGAVTEAFF. The rearrangement uses TRBV2 and TRBJ1-1; D gene uncertain. The CDR3 totals 15 residues. V was trimmed by 6 bases and J by 4 bases, leaving 18 bases between them. In germline, CDR1 is SNHLY, CDR2 FYNNEI.

The chain uses TRBV9 and TRBJ2-7; D is perhaps TRBD1 (5 bases). In germline, CDR1 is SGDLS, CDR2 YYNGEE. CDR3 length: 17 residues. Trimming removed 3 bases at V and 4 bases at J, with 23 bases between. The DNA for the CDR3 is TGTGCCAGCAGCGCAACCCCGGCATTCGCCTCAGGGTACGAGCAGTACTTC. Translated, it gives CASSATPAFASGYEQYF.

The J gene is TRBJ2-1, the V gene TRBV6-2 or TRBV6-3, with 11 bases that match TRBD1. Germline assignment: CDR1 MNHEY and CDR2 SVGEGT. Trimming at V came to 3 bases and at J to 9 bases, leaving 10 bases not matched to a gene. The CDR3 totals 16 residues. Here the CDR3 reads CASSYEGTGGKGEQFF. The CDR3 nucleotides are TGTGCCAGCAGTTATGAGGGGACAGGGGGGAAAGGTGAGCAGTTCTTC.

The chain has TRBV4-2 and TRBJ1-2; 8 bases are shared with TRBD1. V gave up 0 bases and J gave up 9 bases; unmatched junction bases: 3. Germline V CDR1 and CDR2: LGHNA, YNFKEQ. The CDR3 has 13 amino acids. The CDR3 DNA follows: TGTGCCAGCAGCCAAGAAGACAGGGGAAGCTACACCTTC. Encoded protein: CASSQEDRGSYTF.